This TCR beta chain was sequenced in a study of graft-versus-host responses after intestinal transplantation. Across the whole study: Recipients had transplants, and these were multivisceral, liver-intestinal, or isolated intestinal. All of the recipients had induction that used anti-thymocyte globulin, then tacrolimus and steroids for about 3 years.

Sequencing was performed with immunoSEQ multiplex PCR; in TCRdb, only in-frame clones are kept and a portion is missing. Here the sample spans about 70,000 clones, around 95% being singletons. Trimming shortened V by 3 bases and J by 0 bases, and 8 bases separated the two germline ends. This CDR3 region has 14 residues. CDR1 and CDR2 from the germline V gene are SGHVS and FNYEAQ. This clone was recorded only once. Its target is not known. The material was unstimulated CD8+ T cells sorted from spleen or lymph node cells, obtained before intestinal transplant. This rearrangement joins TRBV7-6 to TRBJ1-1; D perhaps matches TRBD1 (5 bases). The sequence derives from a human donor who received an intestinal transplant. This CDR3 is CASSLGQVNTEAFF. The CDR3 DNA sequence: TGTGCCAGCAGCTTGGGGCAGGTGAACACTGAAGCTTTCTTT.